The 21 T cell receptor beta chains reported below all come from one sample, sequenced in a study of beta chain features in type 1 diabetes. Study-level findings and limits: Moderate but significant shortening of TCRB CDR3s was recorded in all four CD4+ subsets from Type 1 diabetes patients.

These receptors' targets are unknown. Sequenced material consisted of expressed TCRB transcripts (all of the isolated RNA was reverse transcribed). The assay was immunoSEQ multiplex PCR, and TCRdb's table has in-frame clones only and misses some. The data hold about 150,000 clones, with approximately 8.1% observed a single time. Sequenced sample: central memory CD4+ T cells from blood. Receptors originate from a woman aged 35 to 49 with type 1 diabetes.

The rearrangement joins TRBV4-2 to TRBJ1-5; no clear D. Trimming pared 3 bases from V and 7 bases from J, leaving 22 bases between. Germline CDR1 reads LGHNA; CDR2 reads YNFKEQ. The CDR3 has 17 residues. CDR3 coding DNA: TGTGCCAGCAGCCACCTCATGACGGGTTCACTTGGGCAGCCCCAGCATTTT. It is translated as CASSHLMTGSLGQPQHF.

The chain links TRBV7-6 to TRBJ2-2, with TRBD1 matching over 9 bases. The CDR3 loop spans 17 amino acids. Losses at the gene ends were 5 bases for V and 4 bases for J; bases not matched to a gene: 11. Germline CDR1 is SGHVS and CDR2 is FNYEAQ. The CDR3 here is CASSPKGVTGGTGELFF. The CDR3 DNA follows: TGTGCCAGCAGCCCGAAGGGGGTGACAGGGGGCACCGGGGAGCTGTTTTTT.

V usage is TRBV23-1 and J usage is TRBJ1-5; 9 bases are a match to TRBD1. TRBV23-1 is filed as an ORF, its function uncertain. The CDR3 runs 18 residues. The J segment lost 3 bases and the V segment lost 0 bases, leaving 9 bases of the junction unmatched. The CDR3 reads CASSQSGRGQGANQPQHF. As DNA, the CDR3 is TGCGCCAGCAGTCAATCCGGCAGGGGACAGGGCGCCAATCAGCCCCAGCATTTT.

This clone appeared a few times. The J gene is TRBJ1-1, the V gene TRBV9; D remains ambiguous. Germline CDR1 SGDLS, CDR2 YYNGEE. This CDR3 is built from 14 residues. The V end was cut by 4 bases, the J end by 7 bases, with 17 bases between. In DNA, the CDR3 is TGTGCCAGCAGCCTCGGTGCGGCCGCCGGTGAAGCTTTCTTT. Residues: CASSLGAAAGEAFF. Using reference TRBV9 and TRBJ1-1 for the parts outside the CDR3, the full variable domain is DSGVTQTPKHLITATGQRVTLRCSPRSGDLSVYWYQQSLDQGLQFLIQYYNGEERAKGNILERFSAQQFPDLHSELNLSSLELGDSALYFCASSLGAAAGEAFFGQGTRLTVV.

V gene TRBV4-1 combines with J gene TRBJ2-7; maybe TRBD2 (6 bases). The CDR3 extends over 15 amino acids. Germline CDR1 MGHRA, CDR2 YSYEKL. Trimming shortened V by 5 bases and J by 5 bases, and 19 bases separated the two germline ends. The CDR3 here is CASSSPGGGADEQYF. For the CDR3, the DNA is TGCGCCAGCAGCTCTCCTGGAGGCGGGGCCGACGAGCAGTACTTC.

This clone was recorded only once. The J gene is TRBJ2-3, the V gene TRBV6-5, with D tentatively TRBD2 (6 bases). CDR3 size: 13 residues. The V gene lost 6 bases and the J gene lost 3 bases, with 10 bases spanning the gap. Germline V lookup: CDR1 MNHEY, CDR2 SVGAGI. CDR3 sequence (DNA): TGTGCCAGCAGGGAAGGGAGGACAGATACGCAGTATTTT. Translation gives CASREGRTDTQYF.

The chain recombines TRBV27 with TRBJ2-5, with D perhaps matching TRBD1 (6 bases). The germline CDR1 and CDR2 sequences are MNHEY and SMNVEV (reference sequence). The CDR3 extends over 14 amino acids. Trimming removed 3 bases at V and 5 bases at J, with 13 bases between. DNA of the CDR3: TGTGCCAGCAGTTTCACTGTTCAGGGGGAGACCCAGTACTTC. This translates into CASSFTVQGETQYF.

V and J are TRBV5-1 and TRBJ2-2, with D possibly TRBD2 on 6 matching bases. V dropped 0 bases and J dropped 4 bases, with 13 bases sitting between them. This CDR3 is 16 amino acids long. Germline-derived CDR1 and CDR2 are SGHRS and YFSETQ. CDR3 in DNA: TGCGCCAGCAGCTTGGAGTCGGGAGCGATCACCGGGGAGCTGTTTTTT. Translation gives CASSLESGAITGELFF.

This clone was counted a few times. The chain employs TRBV27 and TRBJ1-1; 7 bases line up with TRBD1. This CDR3 region has 14 residues. Trimming at V came to 8 bases and at J to 4 bases, leaving 10 bases not matched to a gene. CDR1 is MNHEY and CDR2 is SMNVEV in the germline V gene (reference sequence). In DNA form, the CDR3 reads TGTGCCAGCTACCGGACAGGTCCGGGCACTGAAGCTTTCTTT. Its protein is CASYRTGPGTEAFF.

This clone was seen ten or more times. V is TRBV30 and J is TRBJ2-6, with 7 bases aligning to TRBD1. CDR1 and CDR2 (germline): GTSNPN, SVGIG (reference sequence). This CDR3 is built from 18 residues. J gave up 0 bases and V 3 bases, and 11 bases lay outside the gene matches. The CDR3 coding sequence is TGTGCCTGGAGGAGGGGGAGACAGGGAGTCTCTGGGGCCAACGTCCTGACTTTC. Translation: CAWRRGRQGVSGANVLTF.

CDR3 DNA sequence: TGTGCCAGTAGTAAAACAGGGCACACCGGGGAGCTGTTTTTT. It yields the protein CASSKTGHTGELFF. This chain uses TRBV19 with TRBJ2-2; possibly TRBD1 for D (6 bases). Looked up from germline, CDR1 is LNHDA and CDR2 is SQIVND (reference sequence). The germline V and J ends were trimmed by 4 bases and 3 bases, with 9 bases remaining between them. This CDR3 region has 14 residues.

The V gene is TRBV11-3, the J gene TRBJ2-5; D is possibly TRBD2 (5 bases). The germline V and J ends were trimmed by 3 bases and 5 bases, with 10 bases remaining between them. Germline CDR1 is SGHNT and CDR2 is YENEEA. The CDR3 covers 13 residues. DNA of the CDR3: TGTGCCAGCAGCTTGGCGGGCGGGGAGACCCAGTACTTC. Protein sequence: CASSLAGGETQYF. Based on the CDR3 plus reference TRBV11-3 and TRBJ2-5, the full variable domain is EAGVVQSPRYKIIEKKQPVAFWCNPISGHNTLYWYLQNLGQGPELLIRYENEEAVDDSQLPKDRFSAERLKGVDSTLKIQPAELGDSAVYLCASSLAGGETQYFGPGTRLLVL.

This clone was counted at least ten times. The chain is built from TRBV7-9 and TRBJ2-6, with 11 bases fitting TRBD1. The ends lost 7 bases at V and 0 bases at J; junction bases unmatched: 5. The CDR3 is 17 residues long. Germline loops: CDR1 SEHNR, CDR2 FQNEAQ (reference sequence). CDR3: CASTRDRGFSGANVLTF. The CDR3 coding sequence is TGTGCCAGCACCCGGGACAGGGGGTTCTCTGGGGCCAACGTCCTGACTTTC. Full variable domain (remainder filled in from reference TRBV7-9 and TRBJ2-6): DTGVSQNPRHKITKRGQNVTFRCDPISEHNRLYWYRQTLGQGPEFLTYFQNEAQLEKSRLLSDRFSAERPKGSFSTLEIQRTEQGDSAMYLCASTRDRGFSGANVLTFGAGSRLTVL.

This clone was found a few times. The V gene is TRBV27, the J gene TRBJ1-2; D ambiguous. Germline-derived CDR1 and CDR2 are MNHEY and SMNVEV (reference sequence). The CDR3 covers 13 residues. Trimming took off 8 bases at V and 8 bases at J, with 18 bases between the two ends. The CDR3 DNA reads TGTGCCAGCTCCTTCTCAGGCGCCCCCGGCTACACCTTC. Its protein is CASSFSGAPGYTF.

This clone was found a few times. CDR3 sequence: CASSLVKGVINEQFF. The CDR3 bases are TGTGCCAGCAGCTTAGTAAAGGGGGTGATCAATGAGCAGTTCTTC. V and J are TRBV7-9 and TRBJ2-1; tentative D call: TRBD1 (6 bases). From germline, CDR1 is SEHNR and CDR2 FQNEAQ (reference sequence). This CDR3 has 15 residues. The V end was cut by 1 base, the J end by 6 bases, with 13 bases between.

This clone was observed a handful of times. This chain links TRBV5-4 with TRBJ2-1; 7 bases match TRBD2. V was clipped by 0 bases and J by 9 bases; unmatched bases: 12. This CDR3 comprises 16 residues. Germline values: CDR1 SGHNT, CDR2 YYREEE (reference sequence). The CDR3 nucleotides read TGTGCCAGCAGCTTGGATCTAGCGGAGCTGAGCGGTGAGCAGTTCTTC. This sequence encodes CASSLDLAELSGEQFF.

This clone was seen a handful of times. The chain joins TRBV2 to TRBJ1-2; D may be TRBD1 (5 bases). Germline V gene sequence: CDR1 SNHLY, CDR2 FYNNEI. V was pared by 3 bases and J by 8 bases, with 13 bases between. This CDR3 spans 13 amino acids. In DNA form, the CDR3 reads TGTGCCAGCAGTGACAACAGGCTTCAAGGCTACACCTTC. Translated, it gives CASSDNRLQGYTF.

This clone was found a few times. The rearrangement uses TRBV4-2 and TRBJ2-3; TRBD2 is a possible D gene (6 bases). V was trimmed by 0 bases and J by 8 bases, leaving 18 bases between them. Germline loops: CDR1 LGHNA, CDR2 YNFKEQ. The CDR3 length is 16 residues. Here the CDR3 DNA reads TGTGCCAGCAGCCAAGATTGGCGGGGAGGTGATAGTACGCAGTATTTT. This encodes CASSQDWRGGDSTQYF.

This clone was found many times. The chain couples TRBV28 to TRBJ2-5, with 8 bases identical to TRBD1. The CDR3 spans 15 residues. Germline values: CDR1 MDHEN, CDR2 SYDVKM. The junction had 9 bases not matched to a gene; V was cut back by 7 bases and J by 2 bases. The CDR3 loop is CASTPRDRHQETQYF. CDR3 bases: TGTGCCAGCACCCCCCGGGACAGGCATCAAGAGACCCAGTACTTC. The full variable domain, its missing parts supplied by reference TRBV28 and TRBJ2-5, is DVKVTQSSRYLVKRTGEKVFLECVQDMDHENMFWYRQDPGLGLRLIYFSYDVKMKEKGDIPEGYSVSREKKERFSLILESASTNQTSMYLCASTPRDRHQETQYFGPGTRLLVL.

This clone turned up a few times. The chain links TRBV5-1 to TRBJ1-2, with 7 bases that match TRBD1. Germline V gene data show CDR1 as SGHRS and CDR2 as YFSETQ. This CDR3 is 15 amino acids long. With V trimmed by 2 bases and J by 3 bases, 7 bases remained unmatched. The CDR3 DNA is TGCGCCAGCAGCTTAGGCTCCGGACAGGACTATGGCTACACCTTC. It encodes CASSLGSGQDYGYTF.

The table lists this clone with many counts. V gene TRBV29-1 combines with J gene TRBJ2-1, with a possible D match to TRBD1 (6 bases). Germline CDR1 reads SQVTM; CDR2 reads ANQGSEA. This CDR3 has 14 amino acids. Trimming cost V 4 bases and J 6 bases, with 16 bases left between them. CDR3 DNA: TGCAGCGTTGGTCGTCGACAGGACTCCAATGAGCAGTTCTTC. Its protein is CSVGRRQDSNEQFF.